This T cell receptor beta chain was retrieved from a study of blood T cell repertoires in COVID-19. Study context: Acute and convalescent COVID-19 samples came from the United States, Italy and Spain. Nucleic acid was either cDNA or gDNA, and it came from T cells, B-cell-depleted T cells, or PBMCs.

How the authors handled the data: Reference gene primer amplification yielded estimated nucleated cell counts. This table comes from immunoSEQ multiplex PCR, and its TCRdb copy is limited to in-frame clones, with some not included. The V and J calls and clone size were taken over from that table, and D and trimming were inferred from the DNA. The sample includes around 300,000 clones, around four fifths of them seen just once. The germline CDR1 and CDR2 sequences are LNHDA and SQIVND (reference sequence). Germline trimming cut 7 bases from V and 0 bases from J; bases unmatched to any gene: 6. The CDR3 is 15 residues long.

The chain carries TRBV19 and TRBJ1-3; 7 positions match TRBD1. Sequenced material: peripheral blood. This receptor was obtained from a woman aged 45-59 years with active or convalescent COVID-19. CDR3 DNA: TGTGCCAGTACCCCGGACAGGAGCTCTGGAAACACCATATATTTT. Its translation: CASTPDRSSGNTIYF.